What follows is one T cell receptor (beta chain) and its context. The antigen remains unidentified. This PCR relied on a set of 60 Vbeta primers and 13 Jbeta primers. Assay: immunoSEQ multiplex PCR; the TCRdb copy retains only in-frame clones and omits some. This sample contains about 160,000 clones. The data derive from a study of cytomegalovirus exposure and HLA in healthy donors. Background on the study: One earlier analysis, a look at approximately 180 million T cells, found some 120 million unique TCR beta sequences.

General study results and limits: In a later analysis, TCR beta V- and J-gene trimming was associated with a missense DCLRE1C variant. The later analysis indicated that the majority of CMV-associated TCR beta chains appeared HLA-restricted. Sequencing probably produced one cluster of sequence variants that were highly shared.

This TCR came from a man aged 25-45 years in good health and CMV-seronegative. Material: PBMCs.

This CDR3 is CASSGQLTSGRAWNEQFF. The CDR3 region has the DNA TGTGCCAGCAGCGGACAGCTTACTAGCGGGAGGGCCTGGAATGAGCAGTTCTTC. V gene TRBV9 combines with J gene TRBJ2-1; TRBD2 aligns across 13 bases. CDR3 size: 18 residues. The germline gives CDR1 SGDLS, CDR2 YYNGEE. With 3 bases clipped from V and 7 bases from J, the junction kept 13 bases outside the gene matches.